The 25 T cell receptor beta chains below come from one sample, sequenced in a study of T cells after yellow fever vaccination. TCRdb re-called the 5' RACE reads with MiXCR, one entry per CDR3 protein. The data contain hundreds of thousands of distinct CDR3 sequences, around 12% of them singletons. The sample in question was PBMCs, obtained on the day of the yellow fever booster vaccination. The receptors derive from a man aged 25-45 years who received the YFV17D yellow fever vaccine.

The rearrangement joins TRBV6-1 to TRBJ2-7, with TRBD1 matching 8 bases. The CDR3 sequence is 13 residues long. V was clipped by 5 bases and J by 3 bases; unmatched bases: 3. The germline gives CDR1 MNHNS, CDR2 SASEGT. The DNA of the CDR3 is TGTGCCAGCAGTCGGGACAGGAACTACGAGCAGTACTTC. Residues: CASSRDRNYEQYF.

The table lists this clonotype with a few counts. This chain joins TRBV2 and TRBJ2-7; D perhaps matches TRBD1 (6 bases). Trimming pared 8 bases from V and 9 bases from J, leaving 14 bases between. The CDR3 sequence is 11 residues long. CDR1 is SNHLY, CDR2 FYNNEI, per germline. The CDR3 DNA reads TGTGCCAGCTCACAGGGTTTAGGGCAGTACTTC. Its protein is CASSQGLGQYF.

This chain links TRBV20-1 with TRBJ1-4; a weak D match, TRBD1 (5 bases). V dropped 0 bases and J dropped 8 bases, with 16 bases sitting between them. CDR3 size: 15 residues. Looked up from germline, CDR1 is DFQATT and CDR2 is SNEGSKA (reference sequence). The CDR3 spells CSARDPGGGTEKLFF. As DNA, the CDR3 is TGCAGTGCTAGAGATCCCGGGGGAGGGACGGAAAAACTGTTTTTT.

The gene calls are TRBV10-1 and TRBJ2-7; tentatively, D is TRBD1 or TRBD2 (5 bases each). The CDR3 length is 14 residues. Germline values: CDR1 WNHNN, CDR2 SYGVQD (reference sequence). V shed 0 bases and J shed 7 bases, with 13 bases lying between them. CDR3 DNA sequence: TGCGCCAGCAGTGAGTCGGGGACCCTTGAGGAGCAGTACTTC. Translation gives CASSESGTLEEQYF.

The rearrangement links TRBV7-2 to TRBJ2-7, with D hard to call. Germline V gives CDR1 SGHTA, CDR2 FQGNSA. V was pared by 2 bases and J by 0 bases, with 11 bases between. There are 15 residues in the CDR3. The CDR3 loop reads CASSLSPGISYEQYF. CDR3 DNA: TGTGCCAGCAGCTTATCCCCGGGCATCTCCTACGAGCAGTACTTC.

The chain has TRBV29-1 and TRBJ1-1; maybe TRBD1 (5 bases). The CDR3 extends over 14 amino acids. In germline, CDR1 is SQVTM, CDR2 ANQGSEA. Trimming pared 8 bases from V and 0 bases from J, leaving 16 bases between. CDR3 region: CSCAKGPVNTEAFF. The CDR3 DNA reads as TGCAGCTGCGCCAAGGGACCGGTGAACACTGAAGCTTTCTTT.

The CDR3, as DNA: TGCAGTGCTAAAGACCCGTACAATGAGCAGTTCTTC. As protein: CSAKDPYNEQFF. The V and J genes are TRBV20-1 and TRBJ2-1; no reliable D call. Between the trimmed V and J ends, which lost 4 bases and 4 bases, there was a span of 8 bases. From germline, CDR1 is DFQATT and CDR2 SNEGSKA (reference sequence). The CDR3 is 12 amino acids.

This clonotype has a handful of counts. This sequence joins TRBV15 and TRBJ2-1; 7 bases match TRBD1. V lost 3 bases and J lost 3; bases outside the gene matches: 14. The CDR3 has 18 residues. Germline loops: CDR1 LNHNV, CDR2 YYDKDF (reference sequence). The CDR3 DNA reads TGTGCCACCAGCAGGGGTCCTAGAGACAGGGTCGGCTACAATGAGCAGTTCTTC. Translating it yields CATSRGPRDRVGYNEQFF.

This clonotype was seen a few times. This rearrangement joins TRBV7-9 to TRBJ1-1, with D possibly TRBD1 on 5 matching bases. The V and J ends lost 4 bases and 7 bases respectively, with 13 bases between them. CDR3 length: 13 residues. Looked up from germline, CDR1 is SEHNR and CDR2 is FQNEAQ (reference sequence). The DNA for the CDR3 is TGTGCCAGCAGCTCCACGGGGACCCTTGAAGCTTTCTTT. Translation: CASSSTGTLEAFF.

A note on this clonotype: A junction end diverges from the germline sequence, so it may reflect a read error. The chain carries TRBV7-7 and TRBJ2-2; 7 bases align to TRBD1. Germline lookup yields CDR1 SSHAT and CDR2 FNYEAQ (reference sequence). This CDR3 contains 14 residues. The CDR3 DNA sequence: TGTGCTAGCAGCCCCGACTCAGGGGGTCGCTTCCTGTTTTTT. This sequence encodes CASSPDSGGRFLFF.

The chain carries TRBV29-1 and TRBJ2-2, with 8 bases fitting TRBD2. CDR1 is SQVTM and CDR2 is ANQGSEA in the germline V gene. The CDR3 contains 14 residues. The chain's CDR3 is CTASRGGDTGELFF. CDR3 bases: TGCACAGCCTCACGGGGGGGTGACACCGGGGAGCTGTTTTTT.

This clonotype has more than one count but fewer than ten. The gene calls are TRBV20-1 and TRBJ1-4; D gene ambiguous. V dropped 3 bases and J dropped 5 bases, with 7 bases sitting between them. This CDR3 is 12 amino acids long. Germline assignment: CDR1 DFQATT and CDR2 SNEGSKA (reference sequence). The CDR3 spells CSASLGNEKLFF. The CDR3 bases are TGCAGTGCTAGCCTAGGAAATGAAAAACTGTTTTTT.

In its sample, this clonotype was seen a few times. The chain couples TRBV6-2 or TRBV6-3 to TRBJ2-1, with 10 positions matching TRBD1. Germline lookup yields CDR1 MNHEY and CDR2 SVGEGT. V was pared by 5 bases and J by 3 bases, with 4 bases of the junction left unmatched. The CDR3 covers 15 residues. The CDR3 DNA sequence: TGTGCCAGCAGTGGGGGGACAGGGGTCTACAATGAGCAGTTCTTC. Translated: CASSGGTGVYNEQFF.

The J gene is TRBJ2-2, the V gene TRBV20-1; 9 bases fit TRBD1. CDR3 size: 16 residues. Germline lookup yields CDR1 DFQATT and CDR2 SNEGSKA (reference sequence). Trimming removed 3 bases from V and 6 bases from J; junction bases left unmatched: 11. The CDR3 nucleotides read TGCAGTGCTAGTACGAGCGGGACAGGGCCCCCCGGGGAGCTGTTTTTT. It specifies CSASTSGTGPPGELFF.

This clonotype has ten or more counts. As DNA, the CDR3 is TGCAGCGTTGTCAGGGGCCAAGAGACCCAGTACTTC. This codes for CSVVRGQETQYF. This chain links TRBV29-1 with TRBJ2-5; possibly TRBD1 for D (6 bases). V was clipped by 4 bases and J by 1 base, with 7 bases between them. CDR3 size: 12 residues. CDR1 SQVTM and CDR2 ANQGSEA come from the germline V gene. Looking up the rest from reference TRBV29-1 and TRBJ2-5 gives the full variable domain: SAVISQKPSRDICQRGTSLTIQCQVDSQVTMMFWYRQQPGQSLTLIATANQGSEATYESGFVIDKFPISRPNLTFSTLTVSNMSPEDSSIYLCSVVRGQETQYFGPGTRLLVL.

The chain has TRBV20-1 and TRBJ2-1; 7 nucleotides line up with TRBD2. Germline CDR1 is DFQATT and CDR2 is SNEGSKA (reference sequence). The CDR3 runs 14 residues. Trimming took 3 bases from V and 6 from J; bases not matched to a gene: 8. The CDR3 bases are TGCAGTGCTAGCCCTCATCTAGCGGTCAATGAGCAGTTCTTC. It is translated as CSASPHLAVNEQFF.

The chain is built from TRBV6-5 and TRBJ2-5; TRBD1 aligns across 8 bases. J gave up 5 bases and V 2 bases, and 4 bases lay outside the gene matches. The CDR3 is 14 residues long. Germline CDR1 and CDR2: MNHEY and SVGAGI. The CDR3 DNA reads TGTGCCAGCAGTTACCGACAGGGGTCGGAGACCCAGTACTTC. This encodes CASSYRQGSETQYF.

In its sample, this clonotype was seen a few times. The V and J genes are TRBV4-3 and TRBJ2-2; no reliable D call. V was shortened by 4 bases and J by 7 bases, with 16 bases between the two germline ends. Germline V gene sequence: CDR1 LGHNA, CDR2 YSLEER. The CDR3 is made up of 15 amino acids. CDR3 in amino acids: CASSPASGVHGELFF. The CDR3 DNA reads TGCGCCAGCAGCCCTGCCAGTGGGGTCCACGGGGAGCTGTTTTTT.

This clonotype was picked up a small number of times. A junction end diverges from the germline sequence, so it may reflect a read error. The chain employs TRBV20-1 and TRBJ2-1; TRBD2 agrees at 15 bases. Germline-derived CDR1 and CDR2 are DFQATT and SNEGSKA (reference sequence). The CDR3 is 18 residues long. CDR3 DNA: TGCTGTGCTAGAGCCATAGGACTAGCGGGAGGGCTTTACAATGAGCAGTTCTTC. Translated: CCARAIGLAGGLYNEQFF.

This clonotype was seen a few times. The chain employs TRBV5-1 and TRBJ2-7; D unresolved. Germline V gene data show CDR1 as SGHRS and CDR2 as YFSETQ. CDR3 length: 15 residues. With 3 bases removed from V and 3 bases from J, the gap between germline ends came to 16 bases. This chain's CDR3 is CASSSRGVSHYEQYF. The CDR3 DNA reads as TGCGCCAGCAGCTCCCGAGGAGTTTCCCACTACGAGCAGTACTTC.

In this sample, this clonotype turned up many times. CDR3 coding DNA: TGCAGTGCTTCGCCGGTAGCGGAACAAGAGACCCAGTACTTC. It yields the protein CSASPVAEQETQYF. The chain combines TRBV20-1 with TRBJ2-5, with D perhaps matching TRBD2 (6 bases). Germline lookup yields CDR1 DFQATT and CDR2 SNEGSKA (reference sequence). V was cut by 5 bases and J by 2 bases, with 15 bases left in between. The CDR3 consists of 14 residues.

The chain employs TRBV20-1 and TRBJ2-1, with no clear D. The CDR3 consists of 11 residues. V shed 2 bases and J shed 4 bases, with 3 bases lying between them. Germline CDR1 is DFQATT and CDR2 is SNEGSKA (reference sequence). The CDR3 region has the DNA TGCAGTGCTAGAAGGTACAATGAGCAGTTCTTC. Encoded protein: CSARRYNEQFF.

In its sample, this clonotype was seen many times. The rearrangement uses TRBV7-9 and TRBJ1-1; 7 positions match TRBD1. The CDR3 is 13 amino acids. With V trimmed by 5 bases and J by 4 bases, 4 bases remained unmatched. Germline V gene sequence: CDR1 SEHNR, CDR2 FQNEAQ (reference sequence). CDR3 in amino acids: CASSLTGPTEAFF. The CDR3 nucleotides are TGTGCCAGCAGCCTGACAGGGCCCACTGAAGCTTTCTTT.

CDR3 bases: TGCGCCAGCAGCCATAAGACAGGGGGGGTCGGGGAGCTGTTTTTT. This translates into CASSHKTGGVGELFF. V and J are TRBV4-3 and TRBJ2-2; 9 nucleotides match TRBD1. The J segment lost 7 bases and the V segment lost 3 bases, leaving 6 bases of the junction unmatched. The CDR3 loop spans 15 amino acids. Germline V gives CDR1 LGHNA, CDR2 YSLEER.

The chain combines TRBV6-1 with TRBJ2-2; TRBD1 agrees at 12 bases. V shed 9 bases, J shed 4 bases, and the junction held 9 bases outside the gene matches. Germline V CDR1 and CDR2: MNHNS, SASEGT. The CDR3 length is 16 residues. Written as DNA, the CDR3 is TGTGCCAGTCAACCGGGACAGGGGGCTGTCACCGGGGAGCTGTTTTTT. This encodes CASQPGQGAVTGELFF.